The rows below give T cell receptor beta chains drawn from one sample of a study of T cells after yellow fever vaccination. From the 5' RACE reads, TCRdb called clonotypes with MiXCR, one entry per CDR3 protein. Altogether roughly 240,000 distinct CDR3 sequences are present, about 7% being singletons, with the ten largest covering approximately 1.1%. Source: CD4+ T cells sorted from PBMCs, taken on the day of the yellow fever booster vaccination. Receptor source: a man aged 30 to 45 who received the YFV17D yellow fever vaccine. Each CDR3 is given with its conserved first and last residue. D genes are given only for firm matches. Clone size is given for some rows only: seen once, a few or many times, or a class if the clone is expanded.

D: NA; size: few; V: TRBV30; J: TRBJ1-5; CDR3: CASERGRNQPQHF; DNA: TGTGCCTCGGAGCGGGGACGCAATCAGCCCCAGCATTTT
D: NA; size: many; V: TRBV10-2; J: TRBJ1-1; CDR3: CASRDGNTEAFF; DNA: TGCGCCAGCAGGGATGGGAACACTGAAGCTTTCTTT
D: NA; size: many; V: TRBV20-1; J: TRBJ2-7; CDR3: CSALGPSSYEQYF; DNA: TGCAGTGCTCTCGGTCCCAGCTCCTACGAGCAGTACTTC
D: TRBD2; size: few; V: TRBV7-8; J: TRBJ2-3; CDR3: CASSFVSRGGLALDTQYF; DNA: TGTGCCAGCAGCTTTGTTTCCCGGGGGGGACTAGCTCTAGATACGCAGTATTTT
D: NA; size: few; V: TRBV20-1; J: TRBJ1-1; CDR3: CSAREGTDEGFGAFF; DNA: TGCAGTGCTAGAGAAGGAACGGATGAAGGCTTCGGGGCTTTCTTT
D: TRBD2; size: many; V: TRBV20-1; J: TRBJ2-1; CDR3: CSVILRLAGNEQFF; DNA: TGCAGTGTTATACTCAGACTAGCTGGTAATGAGCAGTTCTTC
D: NA; size: many; V: TRBV19; J: TRBJ2-1; CDR3: CASSIAGTSYNEQFF; DNA: TGTGCCAGTAGTATAGCAGGTACCTCCTACAATGAGCAGTTCTTC
D: TRBD2; size: NA; V: TRBV18; J: TRBJ2-5; CDR3: CASSPPGGSETQYF; DNA: TGTGCCAGCTCACCACCGGGAGGGAGTGAGACCCAGTACTTC
D: TRBD2; size: NA; V: TRBV28; J: TRBJ2-1; CDR3: CASSRTSGQEDNEQFF; DNA: TGTGCCAGCAGCCGGACTAGCGGGCAGGAGGACAATGAGCAGTTCTTC
D: NA; size: few; V: TRBV29-1; J: TRBJ2-1; CDR3: CSVRGLLALPYNEQFF; DNA: TGCAGCGTGAGGGGCTTACTAGCTCTCCCCTACAATGAGCAGTTCTTC
D: TRBD1; size: many; V: TRBV20-1; J: TRBJ2-2; CDR3: CSAGRTGGRELFF; DNA: TGCAGTGCTGGACGAACAGGGGGCAGGGAGCTGTTTTTT
D: TRBD2; size: NA; V: TRBV18; J: TRBJ2-5; CDR3: CASSLTSGRETQYF; DNA: TGTGCCAGCTCACTGACTAGCGGGAGAGAGACCCAGTACTTC
D: NA; size: many; V: TRBV2; J: TRBJ1-5; CDR3: CASSRTHGGSNQPQHF; DNA: TGTGCCAGCAGTCGGACCCACGGGGGCAGCAATCAGCCCCAGCATTTT
D: NA; size: many; V: TRBV11-1; J: TRBJ2-1; CDR3: CASSLRASLSGTYNEQFF; DNA: TGTGCCAGCAGCTTAAGGGCCAGCCTTAGCGGTACCTACAATGAGCAGTTCTTC
D: TRBD1; size: NA; V: TRBV25-1; J: TRBJ2-5; CDR3: CASSETGPGTQYF; DNA: TGTGCCAGCAGTGAGACAGGGCCTGGGACCCAGTACTTC
D: NA; size: many; V: TRBV7-2; J: TRBJ2-5; CDR3: CASSLIGTQYF; DNA: TGTGCCAGCAGCTTAATCGGGACCCAGTACTTC